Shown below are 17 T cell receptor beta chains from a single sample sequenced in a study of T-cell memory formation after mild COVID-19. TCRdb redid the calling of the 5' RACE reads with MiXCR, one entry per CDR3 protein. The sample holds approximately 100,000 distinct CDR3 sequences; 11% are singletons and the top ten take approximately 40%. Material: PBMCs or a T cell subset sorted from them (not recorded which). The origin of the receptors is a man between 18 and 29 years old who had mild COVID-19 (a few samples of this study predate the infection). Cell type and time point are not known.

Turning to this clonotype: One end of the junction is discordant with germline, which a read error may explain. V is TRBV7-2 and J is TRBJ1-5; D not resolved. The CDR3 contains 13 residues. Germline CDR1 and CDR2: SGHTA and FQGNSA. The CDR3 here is CASTLYSSQPQHF. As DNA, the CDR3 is TGTGCCAGCACCCTATATAGCAGTCAGCCCCAGCATTTT.

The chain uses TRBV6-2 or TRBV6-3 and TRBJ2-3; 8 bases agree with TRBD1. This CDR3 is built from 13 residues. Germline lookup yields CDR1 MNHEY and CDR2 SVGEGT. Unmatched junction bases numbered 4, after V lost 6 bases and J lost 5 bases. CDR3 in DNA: TGTGCCAGCAGCCCTGACAGGGGAGATACGCAGTATTTT. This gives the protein CASSPDRGDTQYF.

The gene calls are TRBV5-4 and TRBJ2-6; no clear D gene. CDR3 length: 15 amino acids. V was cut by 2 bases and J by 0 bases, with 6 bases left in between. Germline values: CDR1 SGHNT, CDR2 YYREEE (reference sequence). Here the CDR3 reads CASSLTVSGANVLTF. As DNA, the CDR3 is TGTGCCAGCAGCTTAACAGTCTCTGGGGCCAACGTCCTGACTTTC.

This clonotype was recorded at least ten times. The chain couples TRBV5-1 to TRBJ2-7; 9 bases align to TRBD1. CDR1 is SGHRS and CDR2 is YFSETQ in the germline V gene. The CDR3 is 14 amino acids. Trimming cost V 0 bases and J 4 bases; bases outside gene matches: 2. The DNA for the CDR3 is TGCGCCAGCAGCTTGGAGGGACAGGGTTACGAGCAGTACTTC. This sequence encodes CASSLEGQGYEQYF.

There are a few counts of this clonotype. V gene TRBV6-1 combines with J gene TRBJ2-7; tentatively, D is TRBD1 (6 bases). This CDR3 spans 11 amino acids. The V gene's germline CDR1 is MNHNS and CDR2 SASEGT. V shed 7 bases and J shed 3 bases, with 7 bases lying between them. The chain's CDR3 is CASKDSYEQYF. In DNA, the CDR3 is TGTGCCAGCAAGGACAGCTACGAGCAGTACTTC.

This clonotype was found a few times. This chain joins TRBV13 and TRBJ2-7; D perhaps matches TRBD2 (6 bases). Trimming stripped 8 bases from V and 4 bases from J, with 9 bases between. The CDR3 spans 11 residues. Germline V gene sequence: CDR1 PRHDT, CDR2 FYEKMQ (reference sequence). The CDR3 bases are TGTGCCAGCGGACGGGGGTACGAGCAGTACTTC. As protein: CASGRGYEQYF.

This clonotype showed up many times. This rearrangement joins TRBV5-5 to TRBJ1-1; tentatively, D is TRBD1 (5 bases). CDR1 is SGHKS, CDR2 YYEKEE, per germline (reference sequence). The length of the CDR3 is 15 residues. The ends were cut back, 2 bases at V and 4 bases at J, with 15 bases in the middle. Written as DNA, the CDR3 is TGTGCCAGCAGCTTAGGGCCCCCCGGGGGCACTGAAGCTTTCTTT. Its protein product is CASSLGPPGGTEAFF.

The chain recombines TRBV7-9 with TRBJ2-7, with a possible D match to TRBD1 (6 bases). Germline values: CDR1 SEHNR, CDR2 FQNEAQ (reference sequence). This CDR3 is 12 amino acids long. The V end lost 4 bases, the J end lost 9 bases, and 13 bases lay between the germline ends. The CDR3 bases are TGTGCCAGCAGCTCTGACAGGCCGGGGCAGTACGTC. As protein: CASSSDRPGQYV.

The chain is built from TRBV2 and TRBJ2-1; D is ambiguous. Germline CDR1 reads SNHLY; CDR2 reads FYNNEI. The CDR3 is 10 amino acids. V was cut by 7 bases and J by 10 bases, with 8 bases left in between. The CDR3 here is CASTRREQFF. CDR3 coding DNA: TGTGCCAGCACTAGGCGCGAGCAGTTCTTC.

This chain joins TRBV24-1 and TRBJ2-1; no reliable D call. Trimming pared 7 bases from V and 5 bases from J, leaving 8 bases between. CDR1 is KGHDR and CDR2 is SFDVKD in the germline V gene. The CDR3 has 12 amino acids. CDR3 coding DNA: TGTGCCACCAGGTCCCCGAACAATGAGCAGTTCTTC. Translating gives CATRSPNNEQFF.

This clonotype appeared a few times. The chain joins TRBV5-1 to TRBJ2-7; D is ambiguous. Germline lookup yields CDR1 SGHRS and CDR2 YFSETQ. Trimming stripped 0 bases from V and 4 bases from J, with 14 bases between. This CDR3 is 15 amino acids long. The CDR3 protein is CASSLETLGRYEQYF. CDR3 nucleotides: TGCGCCAGCAGCTTGGAAACCCTTGGACGGTACGAGCAGTACTTC.

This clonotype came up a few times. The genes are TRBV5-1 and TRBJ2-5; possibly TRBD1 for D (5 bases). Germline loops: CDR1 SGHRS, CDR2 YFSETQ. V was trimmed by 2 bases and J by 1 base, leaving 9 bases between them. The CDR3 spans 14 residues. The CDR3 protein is CASSFWGSQETQYF. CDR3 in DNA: TGCGCCAGCAGCTTCTGGGGCAGCCAAGAGACCCAGTACTTC.

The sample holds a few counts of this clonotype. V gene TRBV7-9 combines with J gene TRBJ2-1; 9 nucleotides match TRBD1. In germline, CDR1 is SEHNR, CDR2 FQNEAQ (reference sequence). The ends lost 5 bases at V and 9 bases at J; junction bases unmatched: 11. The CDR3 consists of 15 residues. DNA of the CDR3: TGTGCCAGCAGCCCGACGACAGGGGGGCGGACTGAGCAGTTCTTC. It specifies CASSPTTGGRTEQFF. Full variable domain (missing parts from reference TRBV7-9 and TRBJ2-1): DTGVSQNPRHKITKRGQNVTFRCDPISEHNRLYWYRQTLGQGPEFLTYFQNEAQLEKSRLLSDRFSAERPKGSFSTLEIQRTEQGDSAMYLCASSPTTGGRTEQFFGPGTRLTVL.

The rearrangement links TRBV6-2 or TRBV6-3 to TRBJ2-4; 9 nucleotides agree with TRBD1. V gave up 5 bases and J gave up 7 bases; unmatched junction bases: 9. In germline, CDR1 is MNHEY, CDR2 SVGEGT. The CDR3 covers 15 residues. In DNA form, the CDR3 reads TGTGCCAGCAGTAGGGGACAGGGTCTTACGAACATTCAGTACTTC. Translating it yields CASSRGQGLTNIQYF.

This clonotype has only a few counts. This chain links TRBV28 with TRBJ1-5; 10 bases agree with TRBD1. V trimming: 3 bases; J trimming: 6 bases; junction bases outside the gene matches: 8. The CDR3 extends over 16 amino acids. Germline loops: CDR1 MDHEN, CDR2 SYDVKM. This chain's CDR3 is CASSLTGGENSQPQHF. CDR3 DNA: TGTGCCAGCAGTTTGACAGGGGGCGAGAACAGTCAGCCCCAGCATTTT.

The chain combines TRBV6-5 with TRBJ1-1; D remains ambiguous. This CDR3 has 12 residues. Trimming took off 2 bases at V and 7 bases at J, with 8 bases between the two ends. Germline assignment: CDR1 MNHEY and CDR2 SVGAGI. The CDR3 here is CASSYRGSEAFF. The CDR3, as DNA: TGTGCCAGCAGTTACCGGGGTAGTGAAGCTTTCTTT.

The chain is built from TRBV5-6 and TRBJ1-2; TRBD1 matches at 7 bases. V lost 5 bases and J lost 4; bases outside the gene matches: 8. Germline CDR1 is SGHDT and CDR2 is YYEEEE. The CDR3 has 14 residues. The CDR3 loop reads CASSFYRGFYGYTF. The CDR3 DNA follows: TGTGCCAGCAGTTTCTACAGGGGATTCTATGGCTACACCTTC.